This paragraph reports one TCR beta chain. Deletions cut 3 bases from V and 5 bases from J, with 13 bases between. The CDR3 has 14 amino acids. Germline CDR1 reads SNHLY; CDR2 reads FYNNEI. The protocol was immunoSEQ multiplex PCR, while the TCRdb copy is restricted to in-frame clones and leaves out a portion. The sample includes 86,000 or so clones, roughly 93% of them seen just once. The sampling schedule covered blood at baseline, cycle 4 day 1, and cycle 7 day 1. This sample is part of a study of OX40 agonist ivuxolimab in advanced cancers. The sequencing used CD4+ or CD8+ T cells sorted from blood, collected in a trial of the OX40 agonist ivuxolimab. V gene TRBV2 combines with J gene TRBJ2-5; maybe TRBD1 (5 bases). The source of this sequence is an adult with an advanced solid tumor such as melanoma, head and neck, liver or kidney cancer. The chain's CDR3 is CASSDRQGGETQYF. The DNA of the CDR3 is TGTGCCAGCAGTGACCGGCAGGGCGGTGAGACCCAGTACTTC.